This T cell receptor (beta chain) was observed in a study of blood T cell repertoires in COVID-19. About the study: T cells, B-cell-depleted T cells, or PBMCs provided the cDNA or gDNA that served as material.

Seattle participants joined during active infection and were tracked over time. This clone was counted between two and nine times. TCRdb's table, derived via immunoSEQ multiplex PCR, lists solely in-frame clones and lacks some. The sample carries around 100,000 clones, roughly 90% recorded once. The specimen was peripheral blood. The source is a man aged 50-59 years with COVID-19, enrolled during active disease.

CDR3 in amino acids: CTSTTGWANSPLHF. Here the CDR3 DNA reads TGCACCAGCACCACGGGGTGGGCAAATTCACCCCTCCACTTT. V usage is TRBV1 and J usage is TRBJ1-6. TRBV1 is a recognized pseudogene. The CDR3 extends over 14 amino acids.